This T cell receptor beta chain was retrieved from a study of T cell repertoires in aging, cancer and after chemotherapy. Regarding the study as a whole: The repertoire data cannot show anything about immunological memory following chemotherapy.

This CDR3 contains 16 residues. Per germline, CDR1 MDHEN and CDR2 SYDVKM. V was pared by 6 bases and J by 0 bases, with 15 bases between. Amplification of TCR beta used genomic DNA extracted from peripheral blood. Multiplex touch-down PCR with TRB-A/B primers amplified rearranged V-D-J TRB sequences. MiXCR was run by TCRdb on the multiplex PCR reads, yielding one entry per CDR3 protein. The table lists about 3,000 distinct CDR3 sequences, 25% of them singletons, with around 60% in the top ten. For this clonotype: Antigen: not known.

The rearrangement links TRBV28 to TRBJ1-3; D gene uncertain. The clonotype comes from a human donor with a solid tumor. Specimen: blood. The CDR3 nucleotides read TGTGCCAGCAGGAGCTCCATATCATACTCTGGAAACACCATATATTTT. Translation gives CASRSSISYSGNTIYF.